This T cell receptor beta chain was profiled in a study of T cell responses to AZD1222 COVID-19 vaccine. The CDR3 runs to 15 residues. V gave up 3 bases and J gave up 4 bases; unmatched junction bases: 4. Germline loops: CDR1 KGHDR, CDR2 SFDVKD. Profiled with immunoSEQ multiplex PCR; TCRdb holds only in-frame clones, not every one. The sample holds approximately 180,000 clones, more than 90% seen once. The source of this sequence is an adult who received the MenACWY meningococcal vaccine as a control. This chain uses TRBV24-1 with TRBJ1-3; TRBD1 aligns across 8 bases. The material was peripheral blood, obtained 28 days after the second dose of the MenACWY control vaccine. Here the CDR3 DNA reads TGTGCCACCAGTGATGGGGACAGGCCCGGAAACACCATATATTTT. Its protein is CATSDGDRPGNTIYF.